The rows below give T cell receptor beta chains drawn from one sample of a study of human thymus T cells. Clones were read by immunoSEQ multiplex PCR, and TCRdb kept only the in-frame ones, dropping some. The table lists approximately 71,000 clones, roughly 95% of them singletons. Sequenced material: thymus tissue. These receptors all come from a girl less than two years old with a congenital heart defect but otherwise immunologically healthy. Each CDR3 is given with its conserved first and last residue. D genes are given only for firm matches. Clone size is shown for a subset of rows, as once, few, many or a class of expanded clone.

>NA|NA|TRBV5-8
CASSPQLQVIRNQPQHF
>NA|TRBD2|TRBV11-2
CASSLVPGGLREQYF
>NA|TRBD1|TRBV5-1
CASSLWDSEAFF
>NA|NA|TRBV20-1
CSSQINYGYTF
>once|TRBD2|TRBV27
CASSRDNLFTAGAGYNEQFF
>NA|NA|TRBV1
CTSSQDRGTSGRGLNTGELFF
>NA|NA|TRBV6-5
CASSYSTDRNTEAFF
>NA|NA|TRBV5-4
CASSFDRFTDTQYF
>NA|NA|TRBV6-1
CASSDLQPQHF
>NA|NA|TRBV25-1
CASSDGRPEGLAGYTF
>NA|TRBD2|TRBV5-1
CASSLRTSGSPPEETQYF
>NA|TRBD1|TRBV7-3
CASSATGDYNSPLHF
>once|NA|TRBV7-3
CASSLSEGDHNEQFF
>NA|NA|TRBV19
CASSPSWILYEQYF
>NA|TRBD2|TRBV7-9
CASSSAEAGTSYEQYF
>NA|NA|TRBV25-1
CASSGDLMQETQYF
>NA|NA|TRBV6-5
CASSYSGTGAEQFF
>once|TRBD1|TRBV6-5
CASSQRGPGGELFF
>NA|NA|TRBV4-1
CASSPEKAEQFF
>NA|NA|TRBV5-5
CASSTPGHANYGYTF
>once|NA|TRBV28
CASSCPDNGTYEQYF
>NA|NA|TRBV13
CASSLSVGQLYIMNTEAFF
>NA|NA|TRBV27
CASKGISGGYRNQPQHF
>NA|TRBD2|TRBV7-2
CASSFLADRAQETQYF
>NA|NA|TRBV11-3
CASSPPGEDTQYF
>NA|NA|TRBV5-6
CASSSQGNTDTQYF
>NA|NA|TRBV7-9
CASSPLDYQPQHF
>NA|NA|TRBV28
CASTLFGSPGVKAGNTIYF
>NA|NA|TRBV14
CASSQDYYNEQFF
>NA|TRBD2|TRBV6-1
CASSEGAREVLAGANAYEQYF
>NA|NA|TRBV5-6
CASSLAPSSHNTGELFF
>NA|NA|TRBV6-5
CAVHYSTGGGTEAFF
>NA|NA|TRBV27
CASSLLGDPYEQYF
>once|TRBD1|TRBV7-9
CASSPNSRDRGPLTYEQYF
>once|TRBD1|TRBV19
CASRNPGQHGYTF
>NA|NA|TRBV15
CATSRDRTDSEQFF
>NA|TRBD1|TRBV14
CASRSGTGGRNEQFF
>NA|NA|TRBV7-9
CASSHGGGPHTEAFF
>NA|TRBD2|TRBV5-1
CASSLPGLAGGNNNEQFF
>NA|TRBD2|TRBV27
CASSLAQLAGVADTQYF
>NA|NA|TRBV6-1
CASRDPNEKLFF
>NA|TRBD2|TRBV29-1
CSVEKWTSPYNEQFF
>NA|NA|TRBV6-6
CASSYGTDRSGNTIYF
>NA|NA|TRBV28
CASAPRGRFQLFF
>NA|NA|TRBV28
CASSFDWGNQETQYF
>NA|TRBD1|TRBV19
CASSIRGAHSNQPQHF
>NA|NA|TRBV5-8
CASSWEPGRITYEQYF